The count of the clone carrying this T cell receptor (beta chain) is one. The data derive from a study of blood T cell repertoires in COVID-19. CDR3 length equals 16 residues. Trimming pared 2 bases from V and 4 bases from J, leaving 17 bases between. The germline gives CDR1 GTSNPN, CDR2 SVGIG (reference sequence). Authors' analysis steps: Amplifying reference gene primers gave estimates of nucleated cell counts. Profiled with immunoSEQ multiplex PCR; TCRdb holds only in-frame clones, not every one. The D gene and trimming were derived from the DNA, and the V and J assignments and clone size from that table. The sample has about 350,000 clones, about 93% seen once.

The chain combines TRBV30 with TRBJ1-4, with D tentatively TRBD1 (5 bases). This TCR derives from a woman aged 18-30 years who had recovered from COVID-19. Material: peripheral blood. CDR3 sequence reads: CAWSLPYRGVNEKLFF. In DNA form, the CDR3 reads TGTGCCTGGAGTCTACCTTACCGGGGGGTTAATGAAAAACTGTTTTTT.